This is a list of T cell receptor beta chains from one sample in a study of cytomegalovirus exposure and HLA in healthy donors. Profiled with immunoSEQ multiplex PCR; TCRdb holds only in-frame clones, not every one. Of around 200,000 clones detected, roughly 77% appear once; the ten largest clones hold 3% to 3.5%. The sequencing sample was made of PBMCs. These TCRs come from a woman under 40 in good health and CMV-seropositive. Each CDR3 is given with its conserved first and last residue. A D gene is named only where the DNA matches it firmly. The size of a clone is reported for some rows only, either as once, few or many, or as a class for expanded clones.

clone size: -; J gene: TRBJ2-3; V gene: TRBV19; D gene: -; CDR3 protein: CASTSEGVATQYF; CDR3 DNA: TGTGCCAGTACCTCGGAAGGGGTGGCTACGCAGTATTTT
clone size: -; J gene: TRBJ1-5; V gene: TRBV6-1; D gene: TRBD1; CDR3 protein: CASSGRAGGNNQPQHF; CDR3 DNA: TGTGCCAGCAGTGGACGGGCAGGGGGGAACAATCAGCCCCAGCATTTT
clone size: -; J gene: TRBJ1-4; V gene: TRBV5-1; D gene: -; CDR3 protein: CASSLGGSLNEKLFF; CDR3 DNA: TGCGCCAGCAGCTTGGGCGGCAGCCTTAATGAAAAACTGTTTTTT
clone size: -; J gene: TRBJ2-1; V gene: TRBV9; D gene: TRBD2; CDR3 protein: CASSVTSGRAYEQFF; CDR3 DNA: TGTGCCAGCAGCGTTACTAGCGGGAGGGCTTATGAGCAGTTCTTC
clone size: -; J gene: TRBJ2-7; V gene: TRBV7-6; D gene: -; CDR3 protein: CASSPQPGSSYEQYF; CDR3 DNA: TGTGCCAGCAGCCCACAACCGGGATCCTCCTACGAGCAGTACTTC
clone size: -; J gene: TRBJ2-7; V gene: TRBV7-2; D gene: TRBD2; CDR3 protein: CASSLKGLAGASYEQYF; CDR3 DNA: TGTGCCAGCAGCCTCAAAGGACTAGCGGGGGCCTCCTACGAGCAGTACTTC
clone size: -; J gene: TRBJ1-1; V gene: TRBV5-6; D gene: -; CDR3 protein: CASSLGTTNTEAFF; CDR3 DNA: TGTGCCAGCAGCTTAGGGACAACAAACACTGAAGCTTTCTTT
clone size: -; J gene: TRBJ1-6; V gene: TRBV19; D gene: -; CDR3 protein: CASSAQVSYNSPLHF; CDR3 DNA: TGTGCCAGTAGTGCCCAGGTCTCCTATAATTCACCCCTCCACTTT
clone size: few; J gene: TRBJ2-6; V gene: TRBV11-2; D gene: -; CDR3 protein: CASSRDLAGEFSGANVLTF; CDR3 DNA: TGTGCCAGCAGCCGAGACCTGGCCGGGGAGTTCTCTGGGGCCAACGTCCTGACTTTC
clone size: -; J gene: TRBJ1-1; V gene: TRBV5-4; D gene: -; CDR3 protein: CAIEDPAGPEAFF; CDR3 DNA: TGTGCCATAGAGGACCCCGCGGGACCTGAAGCTTTCTTT
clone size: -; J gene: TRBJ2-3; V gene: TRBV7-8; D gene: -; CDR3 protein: CASSPQTNTQYF; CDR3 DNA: TGTGCCAGCAGCCCTCAGACTAATACGCAGTATTTT
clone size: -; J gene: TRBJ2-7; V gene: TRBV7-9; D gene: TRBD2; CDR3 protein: CASSPPTAGGSHEQYF; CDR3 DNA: TGTGCCAGCAGCCCCCCCACAGCGGGAGGATCCCACGAGCAGTACTTC
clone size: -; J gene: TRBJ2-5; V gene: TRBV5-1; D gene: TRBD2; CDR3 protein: CASKLAASYQETQYF; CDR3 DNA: TGCGCCAGCAAACTAGCGGCTTCGTACCAAGAGACCCAGTACTTC
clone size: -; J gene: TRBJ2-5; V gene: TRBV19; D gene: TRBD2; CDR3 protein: CASSIGGGEQYF; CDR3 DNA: TGTGCCAGTAGTATTGGGGGAGGGGAGCAGTACTTC
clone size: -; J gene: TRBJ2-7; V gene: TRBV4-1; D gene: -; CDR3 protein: CASSQDRGHDEQYF; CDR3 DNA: TGCGCCAGCAGCCAAGATCGAGGGCACGACGAGCAGTACTTC
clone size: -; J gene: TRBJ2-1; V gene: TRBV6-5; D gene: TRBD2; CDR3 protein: CASSPGTRSNEQFF; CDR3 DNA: TGTGCCAGCAGCCCCGGGACTAGAAGCAATGAGCAGTTCTTC
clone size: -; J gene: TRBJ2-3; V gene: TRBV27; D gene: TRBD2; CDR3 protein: CASGGLVGYTDTQYF; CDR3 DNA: TGTGCCAGCGGGGGACTAGTGGGATACACAGATACGCAGTATTTT
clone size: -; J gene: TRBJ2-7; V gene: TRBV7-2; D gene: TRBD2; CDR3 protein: CASSPRLAGDHEQYF; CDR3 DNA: TGTGCCAGCAGCCCTAGACTAGCGGGAGATCACGAGCAGTACTTC